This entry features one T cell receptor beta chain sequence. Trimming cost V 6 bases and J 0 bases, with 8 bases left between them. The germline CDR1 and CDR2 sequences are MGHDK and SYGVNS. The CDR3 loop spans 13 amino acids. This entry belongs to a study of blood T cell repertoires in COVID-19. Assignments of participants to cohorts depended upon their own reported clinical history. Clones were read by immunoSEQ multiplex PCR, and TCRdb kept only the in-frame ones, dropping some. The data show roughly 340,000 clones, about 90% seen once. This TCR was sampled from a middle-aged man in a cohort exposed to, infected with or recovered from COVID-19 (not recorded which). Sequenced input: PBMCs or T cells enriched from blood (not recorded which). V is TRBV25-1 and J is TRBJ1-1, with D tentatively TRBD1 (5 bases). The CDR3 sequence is CASRDMMNTEAFF. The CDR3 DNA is TGTGCCAGCAGGGACATGATGAACACTGAAGCTTTCTTT.